This T cell receptor beta chain was sequenced for a study of blood T cell repertoires in COVID-19. Across the whole study: Donors in the United States, Italy and Spain gave samples during acute or convalescent COVID-19. PBMCs, B-cell-depleted T cells, or T cells were the source of the cDNA or gDNA that made up the material.

The CDR3 length is 15 residues. V lost 1 base, J lost 2 bases, and 11 bases lay in between. CDR1 is SGHRS, CDR2 YFSETQ, per germline. TCRdb's table, derived via immunoSEQ multiplex PCR, lists solely in-frame clones and lacks some. The table shows 300,000 to 400,000 clones, with about 90% occurring only once. The rearrangement uses TRBV5-1 and TRBJ2-3; TRBD1 might be the D (5 bases). Sequenced sample: peripheral blood. The sequence was collected from a woman younger than 35 who had recovered from COVID-19. This CDR3 reads CASSLRGSSTDTQYF. The CDR3 bases are TGCGCCAGCAGCTTGAGGGGTAGCTCCACAGATACGCAGTATTTT.